A selection of T cell receptor beta chains follows, all from one sample in a study of blood T cell repertoires in COVID-19. Some clones are missing from TCRdb's copy, which holds only in-frame ones; the method was immunoSEQ multiplex PCR. The sample shows around 310,000 clones, 89% of them seen only once. Sequencing was performed on PBMCs or T cells enriched from blood (not recorded which). All receptors come from a woman in her 30s who had recovered from COVID-19. Both conserved end residues are part of each CDR3. The order of the fields is CDR3 protein, CDR3 DNA, J gene, clone size, V gene, D gene. The D gene is left open where the match is weak. Clone size, where shown, is once, few, many, or a class for clones that have expanded.

CASSLIRAPEAFF | TGTGCCAGCAGCTTAATCAGGGCCCCTGAAGCTTTCTTT | TRBJ1-1 | . | TRBV7-9 | .
CASRAGTRDDRLFF | TGTGCCAGCAGGGCCGGGACAAGAGATGATAGACTGTTTTTT | TRBJ1-4 | . | TRBV9 | .
CASSDNVGSGMYEQYF | TGTGCCAGCAGCGATAATGTCGGGAGTGGGATGTACGAGCAGTACTTC | TRBJ2-7 | . | TRBV9 | .
CASSEFRGHREFTEAFF | TGTGCCAGCAGTGAATTTAGGGGGCACAGAGAATTCACTGAAGCTTTCTTT | TRBJ1-1 | . | TRBV6-1 | TRBD1
CASTTYSNQPQHF | TGTGCCAGTACTACCTATAGCAATCAGCCCCAGCATTTT | TRBJ1-5 | . | TRBV19 | .
CASSPLGRGSSYEQYF | TGCGCCAGCAGCCCCTTAGGGAGGGGTAGCTCCTACGAGCAGTACTTC | TRBJ2-7 | . | TRBV4-1 | TRBD2
CASSDGHGPAGSYTF | TGTGCCAGCAGTGATGGGCATGGTCCAGCAGGGAGCTACACCTTC | TRBJ1-2 | . | TRBV6-4 | .
CASSLWYSNQPQHF | TGTGCCAGCAGTTTATGGTATAGCAATCAGCCCCAGCATTTT | TRBJ1-5 | . | TRBV28 | .
CASSGSNQPQHF | TGTGCCAGCAGCGGGAGCAATCAGCCCCAGCATTTT | TRBJ1-5 | . | TRBV28 | .
CASSGLAGVFEQYF | TGTGCCAGCAGTGGACTAGCGGGAGTGTTCGAGCAGTACTTC | TRBJ2-7 | . | TRBV2 | TRBD2
CASSLEGANYGYTF | TGCGCCAGCAGCTTGGAGGGGGCGAACTATGGCTACACCTTC | TRBJ1-2 | . | TRBV5-1 | TRBD1
CATQGEDYGYTF | TGTGCCACCCAGGGGGAGGACTATGGCTACACCTTC | TRBJ1-2 | . | TRBV10-3 | TRBD1
CASSFGTSGHNEQFF | TGTGCCAGCAGCTTTGGAACTAGCGGACACAATGAGCAGTTCTTC | TRBJ2-1 | . | TRBV7-2 | TRBD2
CAISELGREIHYEQYF | TGTGCCATCAGTGAGTTGGGGCGGGAGATACACTACGAGCAGTACTTC | TRBJ2-7 | . | TRBV10-3 | TRBD2
CASSVRGLGNTEAFF | TGTGCCAGCAGCGTACGGGGGTTGGGGAACACTGAAGCTTTCTTT | TRBJ1-1 | . | TRBV9 | .
CASSQYTGGLNSPLHF | TGTGCCAGCAGCCAGTACACAGGGGGTTTAAATTCACCCCTCCACTTT | TRBJ1-6 | . | TRBV14 | TRBD1
CASSYTGQGFSLNTEAFF | TGTGCCAGCAGTTACACCGGACAGGGGTTTTCGCTAAACACTGAAGCTTTCTTT | TRBJ1-1 | many | TRBV6-2/TRBV6-3 | TRBD1
CASTVGTHELFF | TGTGCCAGCACTGTCGGGACACACGAGCTGTTTTTT | TRBJ2-2 | . | TRBV12-3/TRBV12-4 | .
CASRGTSGSDFGELFF | TGCGCCAGCAGGGGGACTAGCGGGAGTGATTTCGGGGAGCTGTTTTTT | TRBJ2-2 | . | TRBV5-1 | TRBD2
CASSRTSGRNEQFF | TGTGCCAGCAGCCGGACTAGCGGGAGGAATGAGCAGTTCTTC | TRBJ2-1 | . | TRBV7-3 | TRBD2
CASSPGSGELFF | TGTGCCAGCAGCCCAGGGTCCGGGGAGCTGTTTTTT | TRBJ2-2 | . | TRBV12-3/TRBV12-4 | .
CASSRSVLGGLYAYEQYF | TGTGCCAGCAGTCGCTCGGTTTTGGGTGGGCTTTATGCCTACGAGCAGTACTTC | TRBJ2-7 | few | TRBV6-2/TRBV6-3 | .
CASSFYGGTGELFF | TGTGCCAGCAGCTTTTACGGCGGGACCGGGGAGCTGTTTTTT | TRBJ2-2 | . | TRBV11-3 | .
CATSWGGRNQETQYF | TGTGCCACCTCGTGGGGGGGACGTAACCAAGAGACCCAGTACTTC | TRBJ2-5 | . | TRBV19 | TRBD2
CASSLRGVYEQYF | TGTGCCAGCAGCTTAAGGGGTGTCTACGAGCAGTACTTC | TRBJ2-7 | . | TRBV11-1 | .
CASSPRQELYGYTF | TGTGCCAGCTCACCACGACAAGAACTCTATGGCTACACCTTC | TRBJ1-2 | once | TRBV18 | .
CASSIALGRLADLFQQYF | TGTGCCAGTAGTATAGCCTTGGGTCGGCTAGCGGACCTCTTCCAGCAGTACTTC | TRBJ2-7 | . | TRBV19 | TRBD2
CASSSSVNTEAFF | TGTGCCAGCAGCTCCTCAGTGAACACTGAAGCTTTCTTT | TRBJ1-1 | . | TRBV7-8 | .
CASTDRATGELFF | TGTGCCAGTACGGACAGAGCCACCGGGGAGCTGTTTTTT | TRBJ2-2 | few | TRBV2 | .
CASSLEDSPVNEQYF | TGTGCCAGCAGCTTAGAGGACAGCCCCGTTAACGAGCAGTACTTC | TRBJ2-7 | . | TRBV13 | .
CASKTGQGFSGANVLTF | TGTGCCAGCAAAACGGGACAGGGGTTTAGCGGGGCCAACGTCCTGACTTTC | TRBJ2-6 | . | TRBV28 | TRBD1
CASSVGQGAIREKLFF | TGTGCCAGCAGCGTAGGCCAGGGGGCAATCCGTGAAAAACTGTTTTTT | TRBJ1-4 | . | TRBV9 | TRBD1
CASSALLAGGNNEQFF | TGTGCCAGCAGTGCCCTCCTAGCGGGAGGGAACAATGAGCAGTTCTTC | TRBJ2-1 | . | TRBV6-1 | TRBD2
CASSLDGTDYGYTF | TGTGCCAGCAGCTTAGACGGGACAGACTATGGCTACACCTTC | TRBJ1-2 | few | TRBV7-9 | TRBD1
CASKQKSPIDDSQNPYNEQFF | TGTGCCAGTAAGCAAAAGTCCCCGATCGACGACAGCCAAAACCCCTACAATGAGCAGTTCTTC | TRBJ2-1 | . | TRBV21-1 | .
CASSPLDRGNYGYTF | TGTGCCAGCTCACCACTAGACCGCGGGAACTATGGCTACACCTTC | TRBJ1-2 | . | TRBV18 | .
CASSKPRDRAGELFF | TGTGCCAGTAGTAAACCACGGGACAGGGCCGGGGAGCTGTTTTTT | TRBJ2-2 | . | TRBV19 | TRBD1
CASSLGAVATNEKLFF | TGCGCCAGCAGCTTGGGCGCGGTAGCAACTAATGAAAAACTGTTTTTT | TRBJ1-4 | . | TRBV5-1 | .
CSVEYGRGQGAGTNEKLFF | TGCAGCGTTGAATACGGCCGAGGACAGGGGGCGGGAACTAATGAAAAACTGTTTTTT | TRBJ1-4 | . | TRBV29-1 | TRBD1
CASSSSSGTGTDTQYF | TGTGCCAGCAGTTCATCCTCCGGGACAGGCACAGATACGCAGTATTTT | TRBJ2-3 | . | TRBV7-2 | TRBD1
CASSPQGFGTVNSPLHF | TGTGCCAGCAGCCCACAGGGATTCGGGACGGTTAATTCACCCCTCCACTTT | TRBJ1-6 | . | TRBV3-1/TRBV3-2 | .
CASSLDLAGGTADTQYF | TGTGCCAGCAGCTTAGATCTAGCGGGAGGGACGGCAGATACGCAGTATTTT | TRBJ2-3 | . | TRBV7-9 | TRBD2
CASSPQGDPEAFF | TGTGCCAGCTCACCCCAGGGGGACCCTGAAGCTTTCTTT | TRBJ1-1 | . | TRBV18 | TRBD1
CASSSSQGPANTIYF | TGTGCCAGCAGCTCGTCACAGGGACCGGCGAACACCATATATTTT | TRBJ1-3 | once | TRBV5-4 | .